A selection of T cell receptor beta chains follows, all from one sample in a study of graft-versus-host responses after intestinal transplantation. Measured with immunoSEQ multiplex PCR; TCRdb has only the in-frame clones, and not every one. This sample yields about 120,000 clones, of which about 92% are seen a single time; 1.2% belongs to the top ten. No antigens are known for them. The source was unstimulated CD8+ T cells sorted from spleen or lymph node cells, collected before transplant. These receptor sequences come from a human donor who was the organ donor for an intestinal transplant. Both conserved end residues are part of each CDR3. Fields, in order: V gene, clone size, J gene, D gene, CDR3 protein, CDR3 DNA. D genes are given only for firm matches. Part of the rows lack a size; the others show once, few, many or a class for expanded clones.

TRBV13,-,TRBJ2-7,-,CASSSRDRPSYEQYF,TGTGCCAGCAGCAGTAGGGACCGACCTTCCTACGAGCAGTACTTC
TRBV7-8,-,TRBJ1-4,TRBD1,CASSLADREREKLFF,TGTGCCAGCAGCTTAGCAGACAGGGAGAGGGAAAAACTGTTTTTT
TRBV5-1,-,TRBJ2-4,-,CASSNSGLNIQYF,TGCGCCAGCAGCAACTCAGGGTTGAACATTCAGTACTTC
TRBV7-4,-,TRBJ2-1,TRBD2,CASSQESGSVIDEQFF,TGTGCCAGCAGCCAAGAAAGCGGGAGTGTGATCGATGAGCAGTTCTTC
TRBV29-1,-,TRBJ2-5,TRBD2,CSVVGGFETQYF,TGCAGCGTTGTCGGGGGGTTTGAGACCCAGTACTTC
TRBV5-8,-,TRBJ2-7,TRBD1,CASSLDRGLFSYEQYF,TGTGCCAGCAGCTTGGACAGGGGGTTATTCTCCTACGAGCAGTACTTC
TRBV5-6,once,TRBJ1-2,-,CASSFRGPDYGYTF,TGTGCCAGCAGCTTTCGGGGACCAGACTATGGCTACACCTTC
TRBV7-9,-,TRBJ2-7,TRBD1,CASSSSRRDRSYEQYF,TGTGCCAGCAGCTCATCACGCCGGGACAGGTCCTACGAGCAGTACTTC
TRBV7-6,-,TRBJ2-7,-,CASSSVSLARAYEQYF,TGTGCCAGCAGCTCGGTTTCATTAGCGAGAGCCTACGAGCAGTACTTC
TRBV11-2,-,TRBJ1-2,-,CASSLLGGGAHYGYTF,TGTGCCAGCAGCCTTCTAGGGGGAGGGGCTCACTATGGCTACACCTTC
TRBV5-1,once,TRBJ2-1,-,CASRDTPKGSDEQFF,TGCGCCAGCAGGGACACACCGAAGGGCAGCGATGAGCAGTTCTTC
TRBV4-3,-,TRBJ2-7,-,CASSLGKGGYEQYF,TGCGCCAGCAGCCTCGGAAAGGGCGGCTACGAGCAGTACTTC
TRBV9,-,TRBJ1-6,TRBD1,CASSAGTGYSPLHF,TGTGCCAGCAGCGCCGGGACAGGGTATTCACCCCTCCACTTT
TRBV9,-,TRBJ1-1,-,CASSPGPRYNEAFF,TGTGCCAGCAGCCCGGGACCGAGGTATAATGAAGCTTTCTTT
TRBV13,-,TRBJ2-7,TRBD2,CASSLGSGPSYEQYF,TGTGCCAGCAGCTTAGGTAGCGGGCCCTCCTACGAGCAGTACTTC
TRBV9,-,TRBJ2-1,-,CASSVSHNEQFF,TGTGCCAGCAGCGTGTCTCACAATGAGCAGTTCTTC
TRBV28,-,TRBJ2-7,-,CAAGEESYEQYF,TGTGCCGCCGGCGAGGAGTCATACGAGCAGTACTTC
TRBV6-6,few,TRBJ1-3,TRBD1,CASTQRQGIGNTIYF,TGTGCCAGCACACAAAGACAGGGAATTGGAAACACCATATATTTT
TRBV19,once,TRBJ2-5,-,CASSISGQETQYF,TGTGCCAGTAGTATCTCTGGGCAAGAGACCCAGTACTTC
TRBV30,-,TRBJ2-3,-,CAWSVGGPYTDTQYF,TGTGCCTGGAGTGTAGGGGGACCCTACACAGATACGCAGTATTTT
TRBV4-3,-,TRBJ2-6,-,CASSQARHSGANVLTF,TGCGCCAGCAGCCAAGCCCGGCACTCTGGGGCCAACGTCCTGACTTTC
TRBV10-3,-,TRBJ2-2,-,CAISEPQTYSNTGELFF,TGTGCCATCAGCGAGCCACAGACATATTCGAACACCGGGGAGCTGTTTTTT
TRBV5-6,-,TRBJ2-7,-,CASSLPGRYEQYF,TGTGCCAGCAGCTTGCCAGGCCGCTACGAGCAGTACTTC
TRBV7-9,-,TRBJ1-1,-,CASSFDRSEAFF,TGTGCCAGCAGCTTCGACAGGAGTGAAGCTTTCTTT
TRBV15,-,TRBJ2-6,-,CATSRDRAISGANVLTF,TGTGCCACCAGCAGAGACAGGGCAATCTCTGGGGCCAACGTCCTGACTTTC
TRBV7-9,-,TRBJ1-1,-,CASRSPQGMNTEAFF,TGTGCCAGCAGGTCACCCCAGGGGATGAACACTGAAGCTTTCTTT
TRBV5-4,-,TRBJ2-2,TRBD2,CASSLTSGNTGELFF,TGTGCCAGCAGCTTGACTAGCGGGAACACCGGGGAGCTGTTTTTT
TRBV4-2,-,TRBJ2-1,-,CASSPRTAYNEQFF,TGTGCCAGCAGTCCACGGACAGCGTACAATGAGCAGTTCTTC
TRBV27,-,TRBJ2-1,TRBD2,CASSPREGGNEQFF,TGTGCCAGCAGTCCCCGGGAGGGAGGGAATGAGCAGTTCTTC
TRBV13,-,TRBJ2-3,-,CASSARTSTDTQYF,TGTGCCAGCAGCGCGCGAACTAGCACAGATACGCAGTATTTT
TRBV27,-,TRBJ1-5,-,CASSLRRANNQPQHF,TGTGCCAGCAGTTTACGCAGGGCCAACAATCAGCCCCAGCATTTT
TRBV4-1,-,TRBJ2-5,-,CASSSVPGPQETQYF,TGCGCCAGCAGCTCAGTTCCAGGCCCACAAGAGACCCAGTACTTC
TRBV4-2,-,TRBJ1-1,-,CASSQGNTEAFF,TGTGCCAGCAGCCAAGGGAACACTGAAGCTTTCTTT
TRBV15,-,TRBJ2-1,-,CATRANREQFF,TGTGCCACCAGGGCGAACAGAGAGCAGTTCTTC
TRBV7-2,-,TRBJ2-5,TRBD1,CASSKDTGVRETQYF,TGTGCCAGCAGCAAAGACACAGGGGTCCGGGAGACCCAGTACTTC
TRBV29-1,-,TRBJ2-5,-,CSARENQETQYF,TGCAGCGCTAGAGAGAACCAAGAGACCCAGTACTTC
TRBV19,-,TRBJ2-5,TRBD2,CASSGLAGVQETQYF,TGTGCCAGTAGTGGTTTGGCGGGAGTACAGGAGACCCAGTACTTC
TRBV6-5,-,TRBJ2-7,-,CASSEFFFYEQYF,TGTGCCAGCAGTGAATTTTTTTTCTACGAGCAGTACTTC
TRBV6-6,once,TRBJ2-7,-,CASSYTGDRAYEQYF,TGTGCCAGCAGTTACACCGGAGATCGGGCCTACGAGCAGTACTTC
TRBV19,-,TRBJ1-2,-,CASSPAPGPKYGYTF,TGTGCCAGTAGTCCGGCCCCCGGGCCTAAATATGGCTACACCTTC
TRBV19,-,TRBJ2-3,TRBD2,CASSISGSADTQYF,TGTGCCAGTAGTATTAGCGGGAGCGCGGATACGCAGTATTTT
TRBV5-1,once,TRBJ1-1,-,CASSGGLGTLTEAFF,TGCGCCAGCAGCGGGGGACTGGGAACCCTCACTGAAGCTTTCTTT
TRBV6-6,-,TRBJ2-5,-,CASSYSGGRETQYF,TGTGCCAGCAGTTACTCTGGGGGTCGGGAGACCCAGTACTTC
TRBV29-1,-,TRBJ1-2,TRBD1,CSVEDRDSLNRNYGYTF,TGCAGCGTTGAAGACCGGGACAGCTTGAACCGAAACTATGGCTACACCTTC
TRBV6-1,-,TRBJ2-1,TRBD2,CASKGTSGSQDEQFF,TGTGCCAGCAAGGGGACTAGCGGGAGTCAAGATGAGCAGTTCTTC
TRBV4-3,-,TRBJ2-1,-,CASSQDSLPSSYNEQFF,TGCGCCAGCAGCCAAGATAGTCTTCCCAGCTCCTACAATGAGCAGTTCTTC
TRBV4-1,-,TRBJ2-2,-,CASRGGTGELFF,TGCGCCAGCAGAGGGGGGACCGGGGAGCTGTTTTTT
TRBV13,-,TRBJ1-1,-,CASSRGTVRMTEAFF,TGTGCCAGCAGCCGCGGAACAGTTAGGATGACTGAAGCTTTCTTT
TRBV19,-,TRBJ1-5,-,CASSIGGNQPQHF,TGTGCCAGTAGTATAGGGGGCAATCAGCCCCAGCATTTT